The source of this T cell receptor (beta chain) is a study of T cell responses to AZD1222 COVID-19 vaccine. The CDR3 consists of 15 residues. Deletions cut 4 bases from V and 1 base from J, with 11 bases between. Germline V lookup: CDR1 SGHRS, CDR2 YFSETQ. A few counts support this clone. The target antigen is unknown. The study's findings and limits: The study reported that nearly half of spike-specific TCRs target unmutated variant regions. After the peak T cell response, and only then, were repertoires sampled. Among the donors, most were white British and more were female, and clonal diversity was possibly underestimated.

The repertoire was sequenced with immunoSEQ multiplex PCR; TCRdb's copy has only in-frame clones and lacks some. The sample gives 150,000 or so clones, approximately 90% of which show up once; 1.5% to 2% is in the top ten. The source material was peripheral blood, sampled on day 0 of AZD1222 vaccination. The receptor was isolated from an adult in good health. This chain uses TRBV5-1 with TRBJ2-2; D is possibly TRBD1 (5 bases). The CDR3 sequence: CASSITTGNTGELFF. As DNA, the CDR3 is TGCGCCAGCAGCATTACCACAGGGAACACCGGGGAGCTGTTTTTT.